These 27 T cell receptor beta chains originate from one sample sequenced in a study of radiation and T cells in renal cell carcinoma. Sequencing used immunoSEQ multiplex PCR; TCRdb keeps in-frame clones, though not all of them. The sample includes roughly 13,000 clones, approximately 62% of them seen just once. The treatment is: treatment-naive control, cytoreductive nephrectomy. The specimen comprised tumor tissue, sampled from a patient whose treatment was nephrectomy without radiotherapy. These receptors were obtained from a woman aged 80 or over with renal cell carcinoma.

This clone was detected only a few times. The chain joins TRBV4-2 to TRBJ2-5; the D gene is possibly TRBD1 (6 bases). Germline V gene data show CDR1 as LGHNA and CDR2 as YNFKEQ. Trimming left V 0 bases short and J 3 bases short, with 11 bases between. There are 15 residues in the CDR3. The CDR3 DNA reads TGTGCCAGCAGCCAAGATAATAACAGGGAAGAGACCCAGTACTTC. The encoded protein is CASSQDNNREETQYF.

The chain combines TRBV14 with TRBJ2-2; D not resolved. V was cut by 0 bases and J by 5 bases, with 10 bases left in between. CDR1 is SGHDN and CDR2 is FVKESK in the germline V gene. The CDR3 is 15 residues long. CDR3 nucleotides: TGTGCCAGCAGCCAAGAAAGGGTTAGGACCGGGGAGCTGTTTTTT. Its protein product is CASSQERVRTGELFF.

The chain combines TRBV12-5 with TRBJ1-2; 10 nucleotides align to TRBD1. The CDR3 totals 17 residues. Losses at the gene ends were 0 bases for V and 4 bases for J; bases not matched to a gene: 8. The germline CDR1 and CDR2 sequences are LGHNT and FRNRAP. CDR3 sequence reads: CASGLVIRDRGFYGYTF. The DNA of the CDR3 is TGTGCTAGTGGTTTGGTGATCCGGGACAGGGGCTTCTATGGCTACACCTTC.

V is TRBV13 and J is TRBJ2-3; TRBD2 aligns across 11 bases. Germline V CDR1 and CDR2: PRHDT, FYEKMQ (reference sequence). Trimming removed 5 bases from V and 2 bases from J; junction bases left unmatched: 6. The CDR3 covers 16 residues. The CDR3 DNA is TGTGCCAGCAGCCCCGGGACTAGCGGTTACACAGATACGCAGTATTTT. Protein sequence: CASSPGTSGYTDTQYF.

CDR3 DNA sequence: TGTGCCAGCAGTACCCGGCCGGGGGCGGGTGGAAACACCATATATTTT. Protein product: CASSTRPGAGGNTIYF. J is TRBJ1-3 and V is TRBV28; a possible D gene is TRBD1 (6 bases). Germline V gives CDR1 MDHEN, CDR2 SYDVKM. The CDR3 extends over 16 amino acids. The V and J ends lost 5 bases and 3 bases respectively, with 17 bases between them.

The chain recombines TRBV4-3 with TRBJ2-3; 10 bases match TRBD1. This CDR3 comprises 17 residues. V lost 3 bases, J lost 4 bases, and 10 bases stayed unmatched. Germline CDR1 and CDR2: LGHNA and YSLEER. CDR3 in DNA: TGCGCCAGCAGCCACTCCGCGACAGGGGGCCGACCAGATACGCAGTATTTT. It encodes CASSHSATGGRPDTQYF.

The chain is built from TRBV6-1 and TRBJ2-5; D is unclear. This CDR3 has 14 amino acids. Per the germline V gene, CDR1 is MNHNS and CDR2 is SASEGT. Trimming removed 2 bases from V and 5 bases from J, with 12 bases in between. CDR3 nucleotide sequence: TGTGCCAGCAGTGAAACGGTGGGTTTGGAGACCCAGTACTTC. Its translation is CASSETVGLETQYF.

This chain connects TRBV10-2 to TRBJ2-2; D uncertain. CDR1 is WSHSY and CDR2 is SAAADI in the germline V gene. This CDR3 has 12 amino acids. V lost 7 bases and J 4 bases, leaving 7 bases between the germline ends. Written as DNA, the CDR3 is TGCGCCAGCAATGGGATCACCGGGGAGCTGTTTTTT. It translates to CASNGITGELFF.

In its sample, this clone was seen a few times. This rearrangement joins TRBV6-1 to TRBJ1-2; D not certain. The V end was cut by 6 bases, the J end by 4 bases, with 12 bases between. CDR1 is MNHNS, CDR2 SASEGT, per germline. The CDR3 runs to 13 residues. The DNA for the CDR3 is TGTGCCAGCAGCCCGGGAGGGCTCTATGGCTACACCTTC. This translates into CASSPGGLYGYTF.

The chain carries TRBV7-2 and TRBJ1-5; D call uncertain. Germline assignment: CDR1 SGHTA and CDR2 FQGNSA. V lost 0 bases and J lost 5, with 11 bases in between. This CDR3 spans 15 amino acids. Written as DNA, the CDR3 is TGTGCCAGCAGCTTAGCGGCGGGTTCCGATCAGCCCCAGCATTTT. Translation: CASSLAAGSDQPQHF.

The J gene is TRBJ1-2, the V gene TRBV5-4; D is perhaps TRBD1 (5 bases). This CDR3 has 15 amino acids. The V gene's germline CDR1 is SGHNT and CDR2 YYREEE (reference sequence). With 5 bases removed from V and 3 bases from J, the gap between germline ends came to 17 bases. CDR3 loop: CASSSNIGTYYGYTF. CDR3 nucleotide sequence: TGTGCCAGCAGTTCGAATATTGGGACTTACTATGGCTACACCTTC.

The V and J genes are TRBV19 and TRBJ2-3, with a weak D call TRBD2 (6 bases). Germline V gene data show CDR1 as LNHDA and CDR2 as SQIVND (reference sequence). This CDR3 is 14 amino acids long. V lost 5 bases and J 4 bases, leaving 13 bases between the germline ends. In nucleotides, the CDR3 is TGTGCCAGTAGTTCCCATCCGGGGGCAGATACGCAGTATTTT. Its translation is CASSSHPGADTQYF.

The V gene is TRBV5-6, the J gene TRBJ2-1; 9 positions match TRBD1. The germline CDR1 and CDR2 sequences are SGHDT and YYEEEE. Germline trimming cut 0 bases from V and 3 bases from J; bases unmatched to any gene: 13. This CDR3 is built from 19 residues. CDR3 DNA sequence: TGTGCCAGCAGCTTGGGGTTCACGACCACAGGGGGCGGCTACAATGAGCAGTTCTTC. Translation: CASSLGFTTTGGGYNEQFF.

The chain combines TRBV7-9 with TRBJ2-3; D remains unclear. Between the trimmed V and J ends, which lost 6 bases and 2 bases, there was a span of 18 bases. The CDR3 has 16 amino acids. Germline assignment: CDR1 SEHNR and CDR2 FQNEAQ (reference sequence). In DNA form, the CDR3 reads TGTGCCAGCAGTTCCTCGTTTCGCGGTTTCACAGATACGCAGTATTTT. It encodes CASSSSFRGFTDTQYF.

The chain joins TRBV5-1 to TRBJ1-6, with D unclear. There are 18 residues in the CDR3. Per germline, CDR1 SGHRS and CDR2 YFSETQ. Deletions cut 4 bases from V and 5 bases from J, with 22 bases between. CDR3 sequence: CASSTGRTLYKNNSPLHF. DNA for the CDR3: TGCGCCAGCAGCACCGGACGGACGCTTTACAAGAATAATTCACCCCTCCACTTT. Complete variable domain (other parts from reference TRBV5-1 and TRBJ1-6): KAGVTQTPRYLIKTRGQQVTLSCSPISGHRSVSWYQQTPGQGLQFLFEYFSETQRNKGNFPGRFSGRQFSNSRSEMNVSTLELGDSALYLCASSTGRTLYKNNSPLHFGNGTRLTVT.

The chain has TRBV11-2 and TRBJ1-6, with TRBD1 matching over 7 bases. Trimming removed 1 base from V and 10 bases from J; junction bases left unmatched: 10. Looked up from germline, CDR1 is SGHAT and CDR2 is FQNNGV. The CDR3 covers 16 residues. The CDR3 nucleotides read TGTGCCAGCAGCTTAGCAGGGGGTCGCGGACGATCACCCCTCCACTTT. Protein product: CASSLAGGRGRSPLHF.

The chain carries TRBV6-1 and TRBJ2-7; 8 nucleotides line up with TRBD2. The CDR3 spans 14 residues. The V and J ends lost 8 bases and 7 bases, in that order; junction bases with no gene match: 13. Germline CDR1 MNHNS, CDR2 SASEGT. CDR3 nucleotide sequence: TGTGCCAGCCTTTCGGGGGGGCCGGCTCGTGAGCAGTACGTC. It is translated as CASLSGGPAREQYV.

This rearrangement joins TRBV5-1 to TRBJ1-1; D call uncertain. Trimming took 3 bases from V and 5 from J, leaving 14 bases between them. CDR1 is SGHRS and CDR2 is YFSETQ in the germline V gene. This CDR3 is 14 amino acids long. This CDR3 is CASSWALGRTEAFF. The CDR3, as DNA: TGCGCCAGCAGCTGGGCCTTAGGGAGGACTGAAGCTTTCTTT.

Points on this clone: Distinct nucleotide sequences in the sample also encode this CDR3. The rearrangement joins TRBV4-1 to TRBJ2-2, with D tentatively TRBD2 (7 bases). CDR1 is MGHRA and CDR2 is YSYEKL in the germline V gene. The CDR3 has 15 amino acids. The V gene lost 4 bases and the J gene lost 5 bases, with 14 bases spanning the gap. The CDR3 sequence is CASSPPGGQTGELFF. The CDR3 region has the DNA TGCGCCAGCAGCCCACCGGGGGGCCAAACCGGGGAGCTGTTTTTT.

This clone is categorized as large (0.1 to 1%). The chain recombines TRBV9 with TRBJ1-2, with a tentative D call TRBD1 (6 bases). Trimming took off 3 bases at V and 1 base at J, with 19 bases between the two ends. Germline loops: CDR1 SGDLS, CDR2 YYNGEE. This CDR3 has 17 amino acids. The CDR3: CASSAQGRVWSNYGYTF. The CDR3 nucleotides read TGTGCCAGCAGCGCACAGGGTCGGGTCTGGAGTAACTATGGCTACACCTTC.

The genes are TRBV7-9 and TRBJ2-7; tentatively, D is TRBD2 (6 bases). The CDR3 length is 13 residues. Germline values: CDR1 SEHNR, CDR2 FQNEAQ (reference sequence). V gave up 5 bases and J gave up 7 bases, with 15 bases separating them. The CDR3 loop reads CASSPTGLGEQYV. The CDR3 region has the DNA TGTGCCAGCAGCCCGACGGGACTTGGAGAGCAGTACGTC.

V gene TRBV2 combines with J gene TRBJ1-1, with D perhaps matching TRBD1 (6 bases). The V and J ends lost 9 bases and 0 bases respectively, with 17 bases between them. This CDR3 spans 15 amino acids. Germline V gene data show CDR1 as SNHLY and CDR2 as FYNNEI. As DNA, the CDR3 is TGTGCCAGGAGGACAGAGACGACCTTGAACACTGAAGCTTTCTTT. Its translation: CARRTETTLNTEAFF.

This chain uses TRBV5-6 with TRBJ2-2; TRBD2 might be the D (5 bases). Germline CDR1 is SGHDT and CDR2 is YYEEEE. V was cut by 2 bases and J by 8 bases, with 7 bases left in between. This CDR3 spans 12 amino acids. In nucleotides, the CDR3 is TGTGCCAGCAGCTTCGGGATGGGGGAGCTGTTTTTT. It translates to CASSFGMGELFF.

This clone qualifies as medium-sized (0.01 to 0.1%). The chain is built from TRBV5-6 and TRBJ1-1; a possible D gene is TRBD1 (5 bases). The CDR3 runs 13 residues. Germline assignment: CDR1 SGHDT and CDR2 YYEEEE. The V end was cut by 2 bases, the J end by 1 base, with 6 bases between. CDR3 DNA: TGTGCCAGCAGCTTCGACAGGAACACTGAAGCTTTCTTT. Translated: CASSFDRNTEAFF. Based on the CDR3 plus reference TRBV5-6 and TRBJ1-1, the full variable domain is DAGVTQSPTHLIKTRGQQVTLRCSPKSGHDTVSWYQQALGQGPQFIFQYYEEEERQRGNFPDRFSGHQFPNYSSELNVNALLLGDSALYLCASSFDRNTEAFFGQGTRLTVV.

The chain has TRBV7-2 and TRBJ1-3; TRBD1 matches 7 bases. V was clipped by 5 bases and J by 2 bases; unmatched bases: 15. Germline-derived CDR1 and CDR2 are SGHTA and FQGNSA. The CDR3 runs 18 residues. CDR3 sequence (DNA): TGTGCCAGCAGCCCCCGCAGCTCCAGGGGGAGGCCTGGAAACACCATATATTTT. This translates into CASSPRSSRGRPGNTIYF.

The chain is built from TRBV10-3 and TRBJ1-1; D is possibly TRBD1 (5 bases). The CDR3 length is 16 residues. CDR1 ENHRY and CDR2 SYGVKD come from the germline V gene. The V end lost 2 bases, the J end lost 3 bases, and 16 bases lay between the germline ends. CDR3: CAISERDPKSDTEAFF. CDR3 sequence (DNA): TGTGCCATCAGTGAGAGGGACCCCAAGTCGGACACTGAAGCTTTCTTT.

V usage is TRBV7-9 and J usage is TRBJ2-1; D tentatively fits TRBD1 or TRBD2 (5 bases each). CDR1 is SEHNR and CDR2 is FQNEAQ in the germline V gene (reference sequence). V lost 5 bases, J lost 3 bases, and 17 bases lay in between. There are 16 residues in the CDR3. The CDR3 nucleotides read TGTGCCAGCAGCCCATGGGGGTCGGTCGGCTACAATGAGCAGTTCTTC. Translating it yields CASSPWGSVGYNEQFF.